Listed below are T cell receptor beta chains from one sample, sequenced in a study of metastatic and nonmetastatic thyroid tumors. TCRdb re-clonotyped the PCR reads via MiXCR. Of 75,000 to 95,000 clones in the sample, approximately 12% were seen once. Material for sequencing was blood. The receptors were gathered from a female donor with papillary thyroid cancer or a benign thyroid nodule (not recorded which). Some clones in this sample may be carry-over from other donors' samples. CDR3s include the opening cysteine and the closing phenylalanine or tryptophan. Each record gives: V gene, D gene, J gene, clone size, CDR3 DNA, CDR3 protein. A D gene is named only where the DNA matches it firmly. Only part of the rows carry a size: once, few, many, or a class if the clone is expanded.

v_call: TRBV28
d_call: TRBD2
j_call: TRBJ2-2
clone_size: many
cdr3_nt: TGTGCCAGCAGTTTCGGGGGAGGGGTGAACACCGGGGAGCTGTTTTTT
cdr3_aa: CASSFGGGVNTGELFF

v_call: TRBV11-2
d_call: TRBD2
j_call: TRBJ2-5
clone_size: NA
cdr3_nt: TGTGCCAGCAGCCCCGAAGGAGAGGCGGTGGGAGGGCAAGAGACCCAGTACTTC
cdr3_aa: CASSPEGEAVGGQETQYF

v_call: TRBV6-5
d_call: TRBD1
j_call: TRBJ2-7
clone_size: many
cdr3_nt: TGTGCCAGCAGCTACTCTCTGACAGGGGGCTACGAGCAGTACTTC
cdr3_aa: CASSYSLTGGYEQYF

v_call: TRBV2
d_call: NA
j_call: TRBJ1-4
clone_size: many
cdr3_nt: TGTGCCAGCAGTGAAAAGGGGAGGGGCGAAAAACTGTTTTTT
cdr3_aa: CASSEKGRGEKLFF

v_call: TRBV6-1
d_call: NA
j_call: TRBJ1-1
clone_size: many
cdr3_nt: TGTGCCACTTCCGGGTGGGGTGGTGAAGCTTTCTTT
cdr3_aa: CATSGWGGEAFF

v_call: TRBV5-1
d_call: TRBD2
j_call: TRBJ2-1
clone_size: NA
cdr3_nt: TGCGCCAGCAGCTTGGGGCTAGCGGGGCGGAATGAGCAGTTCTTC
cdr3_aa: CASSLGLAGRNEQFF

v_call: TRBV20-1
d_call: NA
j_call: TRBJ2-6
clone_size: NA
cdr3_nt: TGCAGTGCCCAAAGGGGTGGGGCCAACGTCCTGACTTTC
cdr3_aa: CSAQRGGANVLTF

v_call: TRBV27
d_call: NA
j_call: TRBJ2-5
clone_size: many
cdr3_nt: TGTGCCAGCAGTTTATTAGGGCAAGAGACCCAGTACTTC
cdr3_aa: CASSLLGQETQYF

v_call: TRBV6-1
d_call: TRBD1
j_call: TRBJ2-1
clone_size: many
cdr3_nt: TGTGCCAGCAGGATGGACAGGGGAATCAATGAGCAGTTCTTC
cdr3_aa: CASRMDRGINEQFF

v_call: TRBV5-8
d_call: TRBD2
j_call: TRBJ2-5
clone_size: many
cdr3_nt: TGTGCCAGCAGCTTGGGGACTAGCGGGGGAATAGAGACCCAGTACTTC
cdr3_aa: CASSLGTSGGIETQYF

v_call: TRBV29-1
d_call: NA
j_call: TRBJ1-1
clone_size: many
cdr3_nt: TGCAGCGTTGCGAGGAGGGCAGGGATCTACACTGAAGCTTTCTTT
cdr3_aa: CSVARRAGIYTEAFF

v_call: TRBV7-2
d_call: TRBD2
j_call: TRBJ2-1
clone_size: many
cdr3_nt: TGTGCCAGCAGCCACTTTTTATCGCGGGAGGGAGACAATGAGCAGTTCTTC
cdr3_aa: CASSHFLSREGDNEQFF

v_call: TRBV3-1
d_call: NA
j_call: TRBJ2-3
clone_size: NA
cdr3_nt: TGTGCCAGTACCCTCGGGAGCACAGATACGCAGTATTTT
cdr3_aa: CASTLGSTDTQYF

v_call: TRBV2
d_call: TRBD1
j_call: TRBJ1-3
clone_size: many
cdr3_nt: TGTGCCAGCAGCGCGGGACAGGGGGCGGGTGGAAACACCATATATTTT
cdr3_aa: CASSAGQGAGGNTIYF

v_call: TRBV9
d_call: TRBD2
j_call: TRBJ2-5
clone_size: few
cdr3_nt: TGTGCCAGCAGCGTAGAGGCGGGAGTAGCGGGAGAGACCCAGTACTTC
cdr3_aa: CASSVEAGVAGETQYF

v_call: TRBV9
d_call: TRBD1
j_call: TRBJ2-7
clone_size: NA
cdr3_nt: TGTGCCAGCAGCGTAGTGGGACAGGGATTTCACTACGAGCAGTACTTC
cdr3_aa: CASSVVGQGFHYEQYF

v_call: TRBV20-1
d_call: TRBD2
j_call: TRBJ2-1
clone_size: many
cdr3_nt: TGCAGTGCTAGAACTTATAGGACTAGAGACTACAATGAGCAGTTCTTC
cdr3_aa: CSARTYRTRDYNEQFF

v_call: TRBV5-6
d_call: TRBD1
j_call: TRBJ1-2
clone_size: NA
cdr3_nt: TGTGCCAGCAGCTTTGAGGTGGGACAGGGAACAGGTGACTACACCTTC
cdr3_aa: CASSFEVGQGTGDYTF

v_call: TRBV28
d_call: TRBD2
j_call: TRBJ2-3
clone_size: many
cdr3_nt: TGTGCCAGCCGGGCTAGCGGCGCAGATACGCAGTATTTT
cdr3_aa: CASRASGADTQYF

v_call: TRBV6-2/TRBV6-3
d_call: TRBD2
j_call: TRBJ2-7
clone_size: many
cdr3_nt: TGTGCCAGCAGACTTCGCGGCGGGGGGGCGACCTACGAGCAGTACTTC
cdr3_aa: CASRLRGGGATYEQYF

v_call: TRBV4-1
d_call: TRBD1
j_call: TRBJ2-1
clone_size: many
cdr3_nt: TGCGCCAGCAGCCGCCTTCCGGGACAGGGCTCCTACAATGAGCAGTTCTTC
cdr3_aa: CASSRLPGQGSYNEQFF

v_call: TRBV4-2
d_call: NA
j_call: TRBJ1-1
clone_size: NA
cdr3_nt: TGTGCCAGCAGCCGATCAGGACAGTCAAACACTGAAGCTTTCTTT
cdr3_aa: CASSRSGQSNTEAFF

v_call: TRBV12-3/TRBV12-4
d_call: NA
j_call: TRBJ1-1
clone_size: few
cdr3_nt: TGTGCCAGTAGCTTCCAGGGAAACACTGAAGCTTTCTTT
cdr3_aa: CASSFQGNTEAFF

v_call: TRBV6-2/TRBV6-3
d_call: NA
j_call: TRBJ2-1
clone_size: many
cdr3_nt: TGTGCCAGCAGTTACTCTCCTAGATCCAATGAGCAGTTCTTC
cdr3_aa: CASSYSPRSNEQFF

v_call: TRBV20-1
d_call: NA
j_call: TRBJ2-7
clone_size: NA
cdr3_nt: TGCAGTGCTAGAATCAGGATCGGCGACGAGCAGTACTTC
cdr3_aa: CSARIRIGDEQYF

v_call: TRBV11-3
d_call: NA
j_call: TRBJ2-7
clone_size: many
cdr3_nt: TGTGCCAGCAGCTTCGTCATTGGCAGGACCTACGAGCAGTACTTC
cdr3_aa: CASSFVIGRTYEQYF

v_call: TRBV18
d_call: NA
j_call: TRBJ1-1
clone_size: many
cdr3_nt: TGTGCCAGCTCACGCGTATTCGGGACGGACTTCGAAGCTTTCTTT
cdr3_aa: CASSRVFGTDFEAFF

v_call: TRBV29-1
d_call: TRBD1
j_call: TRBJ1-5
clone_size: many
cdr3_nt: TGCAGCGCACGGGACAGGGAAAATCAGCCCCAGCATTTT
cdr3_aa: CSARDRENQPQHF

v_call: TRBV28
d_call: NA
j_call: TRBJ1-6
clone_size: few
cdr3_nt: TGTGCCAGCAGCCCCGGGACGGATAATTCACCCCTCCACTTT
cdr3_aa: CASSPGTDNSPLHF

v_call: TRBV19
d_call: TRBD2
j_call: TRBJ2-3
clone_size: many
cdr3_nt: TGTGCCAGTAGTATTGCTAGCGGGGGAAGCACAGATACGCAGTATTTT
cdr3_aa: CASSIASGGSTDTQYF

v_call: TRBV19
d_call: TRBD1
j_call: TRBJ1-6
clone_size: many
cdr3_nt: TGTGCCAGTAGTGCTTGGACAGGGGGCCGGGATTCACCCCTCCACTTT
cdr3_aa: CASSAWTGGRDSPLHF

v_call: TRBV7-8
d_call: NA
j_call: TRBJ2-7
clone_size: many
cdr3_nt: TGTGCCAGCAGCCCTACGGCCTGGGGGGCCTGGGAGCAGTACTTC
cdr3_aa: CASSPTAWGAWEQYF